The sequence of this TCR beta chain was determined in a study of identical twins. The sample holds a few counts of this clonotype. This CDR3 has 17 residues. The V end was cut by 1 base, the J end by 0 bases, with 10 bases between. Germline CDR1 and CDR2: LNHDA and SQIVND (reference sequence). A single record per CDR3 protein comes from TCRdb applying MiXCR to the 5' RACE reads. Of roughly 1.6 million distinct CDR3 sequences listed, less than 40% are singletons. The clonotype originates from a newborn girl in good health. The sample was cord blood. The chain is built from TRBV19 and TRBJ2-6, with no clear D. CDR3 amino acids: CASSIVRTLSGANVLTF. The CDR3, as DNA: TGTGCCAGTAGTATAGTTCGAACTCTCTCTGGGGCCAACGTCCTGACTTTC.